Listed here are 32 T cell receptor beta chains from one sample, sequenced in a study of CD8 T cells in ankylosing spondylitis. Their antigens are not known. TCRdb re-called the 5' RACE reads with MiXCR, one entry per CDR3 protein. This table has 450,000 to 550,000 distinct CDR3 sequences, about 5.4% appearing once. General study points: Ankylosing spondylitis blood seemed to carry a telltale TCR beta motif made of several highly homologous variants.

The sample comprised blood, either unsorted or a sorted T cell fraction (not recorded which). These receptors all stem from a male donor with ankylosing spondylitis.

This clonotype was counted at least ten times. V is TRBV5-1 and J is TRBJ1-1, with TRBD1 identical over 7 bases. Germline trimming cut 5 bases from V and 4 bases from J; bases unmatched to any gene: 8. Germline assignment: CDR1 SGHRS and CDR2 YFSETQ. The CDR3 loop spans 14 amino acids. CDR3 bases: TGCGCCAGCAGTTACGACAGGGTGGGCACTGAAGCTTTCTTT. Protein product: CASSYDRVGTEAFF.

There are many counts of this clonotype. The chain is built from TRBV5-1 and TRBJ2-7; possibly TRBD2 for D (7 bases). Germline V gene lookup returns CDR1 SGHRS and CDR2 YFSETQ. The CDR3 has 15 amino acids. Between the trimmed V and J ends, which lost 3 bases and 9 bases, there was a span of 22 bases. The CDR3 sequence is CASSWGLAEAGGQYF. As DNA, the CDR3 is TGCGCCAGCAGCTGGGGGCTAGCGGAGGCCGGGGGGCAGTACTTC.

This clonotype was recorded many times. J is TRBJ1-6 and V is TRBV20-1; D not certain. The CDR3 is 11 residues long. CDR1 DFQATT and CDR2 SNEGSKA come from the germline V gene (reference sequence). The DNA of the CDR3 is TGCAGGGGTTCCTATAATTCACCCCTCCACTTT. Translated: CRGSYNSPLHF.

This clonotype occurred many times. The chain combines TRBV7-8 with TRBJ2-6, with D perhaps matching TRBD1 or TRBD2 (5 bases each). CDR3 length: 15 residues. V lost 1 base to trimming and J lost 3 bases, with 7 bases between them. Per the germline V gene, CDR1 is SGHVS and CDR2 is FQNEAQ. The CDR3 sequence: CASSLGGVGANVLTF. The CDR3 nucleotides read TGTGCCAGCAGCTTAGGAGGGGTTGGGGCCAACGTCCTGACTTTC.

This clonotype was counted ten times or more. The chain employs TRBV12-3 or TRBV12-4 and TRBJ2-5, with 10 bases lining up with TRBD2. V was pared by 5 bases and J by 9 bases, with 9 bases of the junction left unmatched. CDR3 length: 14 amino acids. CDR3: CASSRASGSMAQYF. CDR3 DNA: TGTGCCAGCAGTAGGGCTAGCGGGAGTATGGCCCAGTACTTC.

At least ten counts were recorded for this clonotype. This chain uses TRBV5-1 with TRBJ2-2, with D possibly being TRBD1 (5 bases). V was trimmed by 4 bases and J by 5 bases, leaving 6 bases between them. CDR3 length: 12 residues. Germline V lookup: CDR1 SGHRS, CDR2 YFSETQ. The CDR3 protein is CASSKGTGELFF. In nucleotides, the CDR3 is TGCGCCAGCAGCAAGGGGACCGGGGAGCTGTTTTTT.

The table lists this clonotype with a count of one. V and J are TRBV5-1 and TRBJ2-7; D unresolved. V was clipped by 3 bases and J by 0 bases, with 10 bases between them. This CDR3 comprises 14 residues. Germline CDR1 SGHRS, CDR2 YFSETQ. Here the CDR3 reads CASSSNLRSYEQYF. The CDR3 nucleotides read TGCGCCAGCAGCTCGAACCTCCGCTCCTACGAGCAGTACTTC.

In its sample, this clonotype was seen many times. J is TRBJ2-5 and V is TRBV5-1; D might be TRBD2 (7 bases). Germline CDR1 reads SGHRS; CDR2 reads YFSETQ. V was shortened by 0 bases and J by 4 bases, with 13 bases between the two germline ends. The CDR3 covers 15 residues. CDR3 nucleotide sequence: TGCGCCAGCAGCTTGGCACAGGGAGGGAGAGAGACCCAGTACTTC. Its translation is CASSLAQGGRETQYF.

V gene TRBV2 combines with J gene TRBJ1-1, with D possibly being TRBD1 (6 bases). The CDR3 is made up of 14 amino acids. V lost 7 bases, J lost 3 bases, and 15 bases lay in between. Germline-derived CDR1 and CDR2 are SNHLY and FYNNEI. CDR3 in DNA: TGTGCCAGCACCAGGGGAGCCCGTCACACTGAAGCTTTCTTT. Its translation: CASTRGARHTEAFF.

This clonotype has at least ten counts. The chain links TRBV5-1 to TRBJ2-7; weak D call: TRBD1 (6 bases). Trimming removed 4 bases from V and 0 bases from J, with 17 bases in between. The CDR3 loop spans 16 amino acids. The germline CDR1 and CDR2 sequences are SGHRS and YFSETQ. CDR3 sequence (DNA): TGCGCCAGCAGCCCCACCGAGAGGGGGAACTCCTACGAGCAGTACTTC. Amino acid sequence: CASSPTERGNSYEQYF.

The sample holds a few counts of this clonotype. The chain joins TRBV7-2 to TRBJ1-1, with 7 nucleotides matching TRBD1. The J segment lost 10 bases and the V segment lost 5 bases, leaving 7 bases of the junction unmatched. The CDR3 runs to 12 residues. Per the germline V gene, CDR1 is SGHTA and CDR2 is FQGNSA. The CDR3 DNA follows: TGTGCCAGCAGCCAGTCAGGGGGAGTAGCTTTCTTT. Translated: CASSQSGGVAFF.

This clonotype was seen more than once but under ten times. The rearrangement uses TRBV2 and TRBJ2-2; no firm D call. This CDR3 is 14 amino acids long. The V gene's germline CDR1 is SNHLY and CDR2 FYNNEI. Trimming pared 7 bases from V and 1 base from J, leaving 10 bases between. This chain's CDR3 is CASNGRMNTGELFF. In DNA, the CDR3 is TGTGCCAGCAACGGACGGATGAACACCGGGGAGCTGTTTTTT.

This clonotype was seen at least ten times. The gene calls are TRBV20-1 and TRBJ1-2; 7 bases map to TRBD1. J was trimmed by 4 bases and V by 3 bases; bases with no gene match: 5. The CDR3 runs 13 residues. The V gene's germline CDR1 is DFQATT and CDR2 SNEGSKA (reference sequence). The CDR3 DNA follows: TGCAGTGCTAGCAAGGGGGCAAGCTATGGCTACACCTTC. It encodes CSASKGASYGYTF.

In this sample, this clonotype turned up many times. The chain links TRBV4-3 to TRBJ2-7; maybe TRBD1 (6 bases). The germline V gene has CDR1 LGHNA and CDR2 YSLEER. The CDR3 spans 13 residues. V lost 5 bases, J lost 2 bases, and 10 bases lay in between. CDR3 in amino acids: CASSRQVTYEQYF. The CDR3 nucleotides read TGCGCCAGCAGCAGACAGGTAACCTACGAGCAGTACTTC.

This clonotype was seen ten or more times. The chain is built from TRBV27 and TRBJ2-7, with D hard to call. The CDR3 runs 12 residues. Germline V CDR1 and CDR2: MNHEY, SMNVEV (reference sequence). V lost 8 bases and J 0 bases, leaving 8 bases between the germline ends. For the CDR3, the DNA is TGTGCCAGCGGATGGGGCTCCTACGAGCAGTACTTC. Translation: CASGWGSYEQYF.

This clonotype was recorded many times. V usage is TRBV15 and J usage is TRBJ2-1, with D perhaps matching TRBD1 or TRBD2 (5 bases each). Trimming shortened V by 6 bases and J by 8 bases, and 20 bases separated the two germline ends. This CDR3 comprises 15 residues. CDR1 and CDR2 (germline): LNHNV, YYDKDF (reference sequence). This chain's CDR3 is CATRRGSIGRDEQFF. DNA of the CDR3: TGTGCCACCAGGAGGGGTAGTATAGGGCGCGATGAGCAGTTCTTC.

The chain has TRBV5-4 and TRBJ2-7; possibly TRBD1 for D (6 bases). Trimming pared 5 bases from V and 8 bases from J, leaving 17 bases between. The CDR3 loop spans 13 amino acids. Germline CDR1 reads SGHNT; CDR2 reads YYREEE (reference sequence). The DNA for the CDR3 is TGTGCCAGCAGTTTCGACAGGACTTCGCAGCAGTACTTC. Translation gives CASSFDRTSQQYF.

Many counts were recorded for this clonotype. The chain recombines TRBV20-1 with TRBJ2-1; TRBD1 matches 10 bases. The CDR3 is 14 residues long. The V gene's germline CDR1 is DFQATT and CDR2 SNEGSKA (reference sequence). V gave up 4 bases and J gave up 8 bases; unmatched junction bases: 8. CDR3 amino acids: CSAMDRGFFDEQFF. In DNA form, the CDR3 reads TGCAGTGCTATGGACAGGGGGTTTTTCGATGAGCAGTTCTTC.

This clonotype was observed a handful of times. This chain connects TRBV14 to TRBJ2-2; D tentatively fits TRBD1 or TRBD2 (5 bases each). Germline loops: CDR1 SGHDN, CDR2 FVKESK. Trimming cost V 4 bases and J 4 bases, with 19 bases left between them. The CDR3 has 17 amino acids. The CDR3 protein is CASSRLKVGDPTGELFF. The CDR3 DNA reads TGTGCCAGCAGCCGGCTCAAAGTGGGGGATCCCACCGGGGAGCTGTTTTTT.

The chain has TRBV6-5 and TRBJ2-5; tentative D call: TRBD2 (5 bases). The CDR3 totals 16 residues. V was clipped by 0 bases and J by 6 bases, with 17 bases between them. CDR1 and CDR2 (germline): MNHEY, SVGAGI. The CDR3, as DNA: TGTGCCAGCAGTTACTCTGCCACCGCGGTCGGGAAGACCCAGTACTTC. Protein: CASSYSATAVGKTQYF.

This clonotype was observed a few times. The CDR3 DNA reads TGTGCCAGCAGTTTAAGGGATGGAAACACCATATATTTT. This translates into CASSLRDGNTIYF. The chain joins TRBV27 to TRBJ1-3; D remains unclear. Looked up from germline, CDR1 is MNHEY and CDR2 is SMNVEV (reference sequence). This CDR3 is 13 amino acids long. V was pared by 2 bases and J by 3 bases, with 5 bases between.

This clonotype was counted ten times or more. CDR3 residues: CASSPTSGVWNEQFF. Here the CDR3 DNA reads TGTGCCAGCAGCCCCACTAGCGGAGTTTGGAATGAGCAGTTCTTC. The rearrangement links TRBV7-2 to TRBJ2-1; 8 positions match TRBD2. The CDR3 spans 15 residues. Per germline, CDR1 SGHTA and CDR2 FQGNSA. J lost 7 bases, V lost 5 bases, and 10 bases had no gene match.

Ten or more counts support this clonotype. This chain uses TRBV20-1 with TRBJ1-1, with a tentative D call TRBD1 (5 bases). V dropped 5 bases and J dropped 4 bases, with 14 bases sitting between them. Germline-derived CDR1 and CDR2 are DFQATT and SNEGSKA (reference sequence). The CDR3 runs 13 residues. CDR3 in DNA: TGCAGTGCTTCCGGGGCGGCCTTCACTGAAGCTTTCTTT. Its protein product is CSASGAAFTEAFF.

This chain links TRBV28 with TRBJ2-6; the D gene could be TRBD1 or TRBD2 (5 bases each). The CDR3 sequence is 17 residues long. Looked up from germline, CDR1 is MDHEN and CDR2 is SYDVKM. Trimming took 3 bases from V and 5 from J, leaving 17 bases between them. CDR3 bases: TGTGCCAGCAGTTTCCTTCTTAGGGACCCTTGGGCCAACGTCCTGACTTTC. Translation: CASSFLLRDPWANVLTF.

This clonotype came up many times. The V and J genes are TRBV7-9 and TRBJ1-6, with TRBD1 as a possible D gene (6 bases). CDR1 is SEHNR, CDR2 FQNEAQ, per germline (reference sequence). V was cut by 4 bases and J by 14 bases, with 18 bases left in between. The CDR3 sequence is 14 residues long. CDR3 protein: CASSSPQGGFSLHF. DNA for the CDR3: TGTGCCAGCAGCTCTCCACAAGGGGGGTTCTCCCTCCACTTT.

This clonotype was observed at least ten times. The chain combines TRBV7-9 with TRBJ2-7; D remains ambiguous. V lost 4 bases, J lost 4 bases, and 11 bases lay in between. CDR3 length equals 13 residues. Germline V lookup: CDR1 SEHNR, CDR2 FQNEAQ (reference sequence). The CDR3 region has the DNA TGTGCCAGCAGCTCGGGTCTTCAATACGAGCAGTACTTC. It yields the protein CASSSGLQYEQYF.

Many counts were recorded for this clonotype. The junction departs from the called germline gene at one end, perhaps through a read error. The chain carries TRBV5-1 and TRBJ2-2; perhaps TRBD2 as D (5 bases). The CDR3 sequence is 14 residues long. The germline CDR1 and CDR2 sequences are SGHRS and YFSETQ. The CDR3 sequence: CASSSGTNTGELFF. The CDR3 region has the DNA TGTGCCAGCTCCTCGGGAACGAACACCGGGGAGCTGTTTTTT.

This clonotype was picked up many times. The chain combines TRBV5-4 with TRBJ2-2; 7 bases fit TRBD1. The CDR3 totals 17 residues. CDR1 is SGHNT, CDR2 YYREEE, per germline (reference sequence). V lost 4 bases and J lost 1; bases outside the gene matches: 10. The chain's CDR3 is CASSLSSWTGNTGELFF. The DNA of the CDR3 is TGTGCCAGCAGCCTTTCTTCCTGGACAGGGAACACCGGGGAGCTGTTTTTT.

This clonotype was picked up a small number of times. The chain employs TRBV5-1 and TRBJ2-4; unclear D gene. The V gene lost 2 bases and the J gene lost 6 bases, with 15 bases spanning the gap. CDR1 and CDR2 (germline): SGHRS, YFSETQ. The CDR3 is 15 residues long. CDR3 amino acids: CASSLGVSEVNIQYF. The CDR3 DNA sequence: TGCGCCAGCAGCTTAGGAGTGTCAGAGGTAAACATTCAGTACTTC. Using reference TRBV5-1 and TRBJ2-4 for the parts outside the CDR3, the full variable domain is KAGVTQTPRYLIKTRGQQVTLSCSPISGHRSVSWYQQTPGQGLQFLFEYFSETQRNKGNFPGRFSGRQFSNSRSEMNVSTLELGDSALYLCASSLGVSEVNIQYFGAGTRLSVL.

Ten or more counts support this clonotype. J is TRBJ1-2 and V is TRBV18, with TRBD1 matching 7 bases. CDR3 length: 15 residues. The germline V gene encodes CDR1 KGHSH and CDR2 LQKENI. Trimming took 2 bases from V and 5 from J; bases not matched to a gene: 8. The DNA for the CDR3 is TGTGCCAGCTCACCATCCCGGGACAGTTCATATGGCTACACCTTC. Protein: CASSPSRDSSYGYTF.

This clonotype showed up just a few times. The chain carries TRBV9 and TRBJ2-2; 7 nucleotides align to TRBD2. The germline CDR1 and CDR2 sequences are SGDLS and YYNGEE. J lost 5 bases, V lost 4 bases, and 8 bases had no gene match. The CDR3 consists of 15 residues. The CDR3 coding sequence is TGTGCCAGCAGCCCGGACGGGACTAATACCGGGGAGCTGTTTTTT. Its translation: CASSPDGTNTGELFF.

This rearrangement joins TRBV20-1 to TRBJ2-7; 13 bases map to TRBD2. V lost 4 bases and J lost 1; bases outside the gene matches: 10. This CDR3 is 17 amino acids long. Germline CDR1 DFQATT, CDR2 SNEGSKA (reference sequence). The CDR3, as DNA: TGCAGTGCTAAGACACTTGGGACTAGCGGGACATCCTACGAGCAGTACTTC. This codes for CSAKTLGTSGTSYEQYF.